This T cell receptor beta chain was identified in a study of blood T cell repertoires in COVID-19. Repertoires were generated with immunoSEQ multiplex PCR, while TCRdb's copy carries only in-frame clones and drops some. Counted here are some 150,000 clones, about 80% occurring once; the ten biggest clones make up roughly 9.1%. Germline loops: CDR1 SGHNT, CDR2 YYREEE (reference sequence). The length of the CDR3 is 14 residues. V was shortened by 0 bases and J by 6 bases, with 12 bases between the two germline ends. The sequencing sample was made of peripheral blood. The chain carries TRBV5-4 and TRBJ1-1, with D possibly TRBD1 on 6 matching bases. This clonotype was sampled from a woman between 70 and 85 years old with acute or convalescent COVID-19. CDR3 residues: CASSLDRVLAEAFF. In DNA, the CDR3 is TGTGCCAGCAGCTTGGACAGGGTGCTCGCTGAAGCTTTCTTT. Looking up the rest from reference TRBV5-4 and TRBJ1-1 gives the full variable domain: ETGVTQSPTHLIKTRGQQVTLRCSSQSGHNTVSWYQQALGQGPQFIFQYYREEENGRGNFPPRFSGLQFPNYSSELNVNALELDDSALYLCASSLDRVLAEAFFGQGTRLTVV.